This T cell receptor beta chain was captured by sequencing in a study of T cells of healthy individuals. The length of the CDR3 is 15 residues. After removal of 4 bases from V and 3 bases from J, the junction contained 8 bases not matched to a gene. Germline V gene lookup returns CDR1 MGHRA and CDR2 YSYEKL. MiXCR was run by TCRdb on the 5' RACE reads, yielding one entry per CDR3 protein. The top ten hold about 4.3% of the sample, which has tens of thousands of distinct CDR3 sequences, 15% to 20% seen once. The chain employs TRBV4-1 and TRBJ2-7; TRBD1 aligns across 8 bases. This sequence was found in a human donor in good health. This CDR3 reads CASSPGQGPFYEQYF. The CDR3 bases are TGCGCCAGCAGCCCCGGACAGGGACCGTTCTACGAGCAGTACTTC.